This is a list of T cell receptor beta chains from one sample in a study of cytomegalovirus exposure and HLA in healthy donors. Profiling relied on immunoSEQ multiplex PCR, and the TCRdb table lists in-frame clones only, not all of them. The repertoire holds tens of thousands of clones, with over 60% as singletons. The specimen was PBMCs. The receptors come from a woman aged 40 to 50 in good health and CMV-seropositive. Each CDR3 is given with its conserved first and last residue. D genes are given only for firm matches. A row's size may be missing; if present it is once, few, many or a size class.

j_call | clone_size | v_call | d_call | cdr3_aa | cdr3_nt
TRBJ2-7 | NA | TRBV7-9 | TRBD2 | CASSSGTSGISEQYF | TGTGCCAGCAGCTCTGGGACTAGCGGGATTTCCGAGCAGTACTTC
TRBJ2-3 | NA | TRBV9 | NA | CASAGTDTQYF | TGTGCCAGCGCGGGCACAGATACGCAGTATTTT
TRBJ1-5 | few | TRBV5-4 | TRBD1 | CASSWGQNQPQHF | TGTGCCAGCAGCTGGGGACAGAATCAGCCCCAGCATTTT
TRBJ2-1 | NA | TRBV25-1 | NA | CASSEWGDFNEQFF | TGTGCCAGCAGTGAATGGGGAGACTTCAATGAGCAGTTCTTC
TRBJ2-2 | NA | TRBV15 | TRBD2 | CATSRGASGNTGELFF | TGTGCCACCAGCAGAGGGGCTAGCGGTAACACCGGGGAGCTGTTTTTT
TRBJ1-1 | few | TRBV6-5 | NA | CASSDGGVDTEAFF | TGTGCCAGCAGTGACGGGGGGGTGGACACTGAAGCTTTCTTT
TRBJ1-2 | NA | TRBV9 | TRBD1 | CASSVPPEGAYGYTF | TGTGCCAGCAGCGTCCCGCCCGAGGGGGCCTATGGCTACACCTTC
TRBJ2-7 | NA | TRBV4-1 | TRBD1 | CASSQGDRGYYEQYF | TGCGCCAGCAGCCAAGGAGACAGGGGTTATTACGAGCAGTACTTC
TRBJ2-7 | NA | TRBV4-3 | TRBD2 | CASSQGLAGIYEQYF | TGCGCCAGCAGCCAAGGACTAGCGGGGATCTACGAGCAGTACTTC
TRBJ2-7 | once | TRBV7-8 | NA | CASSSRTGSSYEQYF | TGTGCCAGCAGCTCGCGGACGGGGAGCTCCTACGAGCAGTACTTC
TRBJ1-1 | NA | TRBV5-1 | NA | CASSQGQGSNTEAFF | TGCGCCAGCAGCCAAGGTCAGGGGTCAAACACTGAAGCTTTCTTT
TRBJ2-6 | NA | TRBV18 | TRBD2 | CASSPSLAGEAGANVLTF | TGTGCCAGCTCACCATCCCTAGCGGGAGAAGCCGGGGCCAACGTCCTGACTTTC
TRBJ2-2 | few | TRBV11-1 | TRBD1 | CASSPRQGGTGELFF | TGTGCCAGCAGCCCACGACAGGGGGGCACCGGGGAGCTGTTTTTT
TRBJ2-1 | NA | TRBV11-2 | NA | CASSLDGGSSEQFF | TGTGCCAGCAGCTTAGACGGGGGTTCCAGTGAGCAGTTCTTC
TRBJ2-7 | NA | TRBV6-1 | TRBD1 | CASSEEGQGQYEQYF | TGTGCCAGCAGTGAAGAGGGACAGGGGCAATACGAGCAGTACTTC
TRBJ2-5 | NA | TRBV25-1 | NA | CASSEFRDTLFEETQYF | TGTGCCAGCAGTGAATTTAGAGACACCCTTTTCGAAGAGACCCAGTACTTC
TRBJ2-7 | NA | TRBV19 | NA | CASSKSPGAQTYEQYF | TGTGCCAGTAGTAAATCACCGGGAGCTCAAACCTACGAGCAGTACTTC
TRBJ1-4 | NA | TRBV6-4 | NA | CASSRQAPPEGGEKLFF | TGTGCCAGCAGCAGACAGGCACCACCCGAAGGGGGTGAAAAACTGTTTTTT
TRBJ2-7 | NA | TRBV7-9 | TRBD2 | CASSIGLAGVISYEQYF | TGTGCCAGCAGCATCGGACTAGCGGGAGTGATCTCCTACGAGCAGTACTTC
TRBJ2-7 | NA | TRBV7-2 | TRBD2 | CASSLGGLAGSYEQYF | TGTGCCAGCAGCTTAGGGGGACTAGCGGGATCCTACGAGCAGTACTTC
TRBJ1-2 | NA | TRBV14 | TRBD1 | CASSQGTGGNYGYTF | TGTGCCAGCAGCCAAGGGACAGGGGGTAACTATGGCTACACCTTC
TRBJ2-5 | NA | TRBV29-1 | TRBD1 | CSVVTGDLETQYF | TGCAGCGTCGTTACAGGGGATTTGGAGACCCAGTACTTC
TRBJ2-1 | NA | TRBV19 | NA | CASSGLDYNEQFF | TGTGCCAGTTCAGGGCTAGACTACAATGAGCAGTTCTTC
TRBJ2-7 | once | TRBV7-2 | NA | CASSFNRPLGAQISYEQYF | TGTGCCAGCAGCTTTAACCGCCCGTTGGGAGCGCAGATCTCCTACGAGCAGTACTTC
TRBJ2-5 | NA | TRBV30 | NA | CAWALGVGETQYF | TGTGCCTGGGCTCTCGGGGTCGGTGAGACCCAGTACTTC
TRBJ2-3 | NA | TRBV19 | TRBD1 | CASTHGTGITDTQYF | TGTGCCAGTACACACGGGACAGGGATAACGGATACGCAGTATTTT
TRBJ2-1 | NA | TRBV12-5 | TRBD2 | CASGFAAGPSGRHSYNEQFF | TGTGCTAGTGGTTTCGCCGCCGGGCCTAGCGGGAGACACTCCTACAATGAGCAGTTCTTC
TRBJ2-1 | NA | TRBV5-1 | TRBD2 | CASSLASTSGGSYNEQFF | TGCGCCAGCAGCTTGGCCTCAACTAGCGGGGGGTCCTACAATGAGCAGTTCTTC
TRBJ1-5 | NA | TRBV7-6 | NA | CASSLGGGGNQPQHF | TGTGCCAGCAGCTTAGGTGGGGGGGGCAATCAGCCCCAGCATTTT
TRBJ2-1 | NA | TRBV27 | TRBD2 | CASSLSSGDWNEQFF | TGTGCCAGCAGTTTATCTAGCGGGGACTGGAATGAGCAGTTCTTC
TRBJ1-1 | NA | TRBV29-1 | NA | CSVESQGGTEAFF | TGCAGCGTTGAATCACAGGGTGGGACTGAAGCTTTCTTT
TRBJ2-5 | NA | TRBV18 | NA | CASSPETLQETQYF | TGTGCCAGCTCACCGGAGACTCTGCAAGAGACCCAGTACTTC
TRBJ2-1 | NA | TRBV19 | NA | CATLFGTVQFF | TGTGCCACGCTTTTTGGGACTGTGCAGTTCTTC
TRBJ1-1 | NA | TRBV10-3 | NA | CAISESNTRGGTEAFF | TGTGCCATCAGTGAGTCGAATACCAGGGGTGGTACTGAAGCTTTCTTT
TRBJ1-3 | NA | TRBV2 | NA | CASSEGAASSGNTIYF | TGTGCCAGCAGTGAGGGGGCCGCGAGCTCTGGAAACACCATATATTTT